Shown below are 16 T cell receptor beta chains from a single sample sequenced in a study of T cell repertoires in cytomegalovirus infection. Each CDR3 protein gets one entry after TCRdb re-called the reads with MiXCR. The sample has roughly 640,000 distinct CDR3 sequences; roughly a quarter are singletons. Sequencing was performed on CD8+ T cells from PBMCs. Receptors were obtained from a human donor in good health (CMV status not recorded). Some clones in this sample may be carry-over from other donors' samples.

This chain joins TRBV10-3 and TRBJ1-1, with a weak D call TRBD1 (5 bases). V was trimmed by 10 bases and J by 3 bases, leaving 18 bases between them. CDR1 is ENHRY, CDR2 SYGVKD, per germline. The CDR3 has 14 amino acids. The CDR3: CATHGGSEYTEAFF. In DNA form, the CDR3 reads TGTGCCACTCATGGGGGGTCGGAGTACACTGAAGCTTTCTTT.

This clonotype was detected only a few times. The CDR3 sequence is CASSLKDGTQYF. CDR3 coding DNA: TGTGCCAGCAGCTTAAAGGATGGGACCCAGTACTTC. The chain uses TRBV7-9 and TRBJ2-5; D unclear. The CDR3 totals 12 residues. CDR1 is SEHNR, CDR2 FQNEAQ, per germline (reference sequence). V gave up 2 bases and J gave up 7 bases, with 8 bases separating them.

Notes on this clonotype: It may be a read error: a sequence one base away is much more abundant. The rearrangement joins TRBV12-3 or TRBV12-4 to TRBJ2-7; 8 bases line up with TRBD1. The CDR3 covers 14 residues. After removal of 5 bases from V and 2 bases from J, the junction contained 5 bases not matched to a gene. The CDR3 reads CASSHGTGAYEQYF. The CDR3 region has the DNA TGTGCCAGCAGTCACGGGACAGGAGCCTACGAGCAGTACTTC.

This clonotype was seen repeatedly, ten times or more. The CDR3 protein is CAMGGNGPSEQYF. Written as DNA, the CDR3 is TGTGCCATGGGGGGTAACGGACCTAGTGAGCAGTACTTC. The chain joins TRBV10-3 to TRBJ2-7; tentatively, D is TRBD2 (6 bases). V was shortened by 9 bases and J by 7 bases, with 19 bases between the two germline ends. The germline V gene has CDR1 ENHRY and CDR2 SYGVKD. This CDR3 is built from 13 residues.

The chain couples TRBV12-3 or TRBV12-4 to TRBJ2-3, with TRBD2 identical over 11 bases. This CDR3 region has 15 residues. V was clipped by 10 bases and J by 6 bases; unmatched bases: 12. CDR3 sequence: CATQIAGGPPDTQYF. CDR3 nucleotides: TGTGCCACTCAAATAGCGGGGGGGCCCCCGGATACGCAGTATTTT.

The chain carries TRBV5-5 and TRBJ2-1, with TRBD1 as a possible D gene (6 bases). Germline V gene lookup returns CDR1 SGHKS and CDR2 YYEKEE (reference sequence). The ends were cut back, 1 base at V and 5 bases at J, with 16 bases in the middle. There are 16 residues in the CDR3. CDR3 sequence: CASSLLQGIINNEQFF. DNA of the CDR3: TGTGCCAGCAGCTTGCTTCAGGGGATCATAAACAATGAGCAGTTCTTC.

The chain employs TRBV12-5 and TRBJ1-1, with D tentatively TRBD1 (6 bases). CDR3 length equals 13 residues. CDR1 and CDR2 (germline): LGHNT, FRNRAP. The V end lost 11 bases, the J end lost 1 base, and 14 bases lay between the germline ends. Here the CDR3 DNA reads TGTGCTGGTGCCGTGACAGGGAACACTGAAGCTTTCTTT. It yields the protein CAGAVTGNTEAFF.

This clonotype was counted many times. The gene calls are TRBV6-1 and TRBJ2-2; D perhaps matches TRBD1 (6 bases). CDR3 length: 12 amino acids. The V end lost 8 bases, the J end lost 7 bases, and 11 bases lay between the germline ends. Germline lookup yields CDR1 MNHNS and CDR2 SASEGT. Here the CDR3 reads CASEGVGGELFF. The CDR3 nucleotides are TGTGCCAGCGAGGGGGTTGGCGGGGAGCTGTTTTTT.

Remarks on this clonotype: Compared with germline, one end of the junction differs, possibly owing to a read error. The J gene is TRBJ2-5, the V gene TRBV5-6, with 9 bases lining up with TRBD1. The CDR3 has 15 residues. Germline V lookup: CDR1 SGHDT, CDR2 YYEEEE. The CDR3 sequence: CVSSSVRTGEETQYF. The CDR3, as DNA: TGTGTCAGCAGCTCGGTCCGGACAGGGGAAGAGACCCAGTACTTC.

This clonotype was recorded a few times. The chain has TRBV28 and TRBJ2-2; 13 bases map to TRBD2. CDR1 MDHEN and CDR2 SYDVKM come from the germline V gene. The junction had 2 bases not matched to a gene; V was cut back by 7 bases and J by 3 bases. The CDR3 extends over 15 amino acids. CDR3 region: CASTLAGGHTGELFF. The CDR3 DNA is TGTGCCAGCACACTAGCGGGGGGGCACACCGGGGAGCTGTTTTTT.

V and J are TRBV19 and TRBJ1-1; D possibly corresponds to TRBD1 (5 bases). V was shortened by 4 bases and J by 3 bases, with 15 bases between the two germline ends. The germline CDR1 and CDR2 sequences are LNHDA and SQIVND (reference sequence). The CDR3 length is 15 residues. The chain's CDR3 is CASSTGGISYTEAFF. CDR3 in DNA: TGTGCCAGTAGTACTGGGGGGATAAGTTACACTGAAGCTTTCTTT.

This clonotype was counted between two and nine times. The V and J genes are TRBV7-2 and TRBJ2-7; D remains unclear. Germline loops: CDR1 SGHTA, CDR2 FQGNSA. The CDR3 covers 13 residues. Trimming stripped 0 bases from V and 6 bases from J, with 9 bases between. CDR3 sequence (DNA): TGTGCCAGCAGCTTAGCTTGGTGCCCCGAGCAGTACGTC. It yields the protein CASSLAWCPEQYV.

This chain's CDR3 is CSAFDMNTEAFF. DNA for the CDR3: TGCAGTGCCTTTGATATGAACACTGAAGCTTTCTTT. V gene TRBV20-1 combines with J gene TRBJ1-1; D is unresolved. V gave up 6 bases and J gave up 0 bases, with 8 bases separating them. The CDR3 is 12 amino acids. From germline, CDR1 is DFQATT and CDR2 SNEGSKA (reference sequence).

The rearrangement links TRBV20-1 to TRBJ1-5; 8 bases line up with TRBD1. Trimming took 0 bases from V and 4 from J; bases not matched to a gene: 14. Per the germline V gene, CDR1 is DFQATT and CDR2 is SNEGSKA (reference sequence). This CDR3 has 18 amino acids. This chain's CDR3 is CSARDLRQGARENQPQHF. The CDR3 nucleotides read TGCAGTGCTAGAGATTTGCGGCAGGGGGCTCGGGAAAATCAGCCCCAGCATTTT.

V is TRBV7-9 and J is TRBJ1-1; D is unclear. CDR1 is SEHNR and CDR2 is FQNEAQ in the germline V gene (reference sequence). The CDR3 covers 15 residues. V was cut by 3 bases and J by 5 bases, with 16 bases left in between. CDR3 residues: CASSFPPSPETEAFF. The DNA for the CDR3 is TGTGCCAGCAGCTTTCCGCCGTCCCCCGAGACTGAAGCTTTCTTT. Variable domain in full (rest from reference TRBV7-9 and TRBJ1-1): DTGVSQNPRHKITKRGQNVTFRCDPISEHNRLYWYRQTLGQGPEFLTYFQNEAQLEKSRLLSDRFSAERPKGSFSTLEIQRTEQGDSAMYLCASSFPPSPETEAFFGQGTRLTVV.

This clonotype has at least ten counts. The chain employs TRBV7-2 and TRBJ2-1; D uncertain. Germline loops: CDR1 SGHTA, CDR2 FQGNSA. The length of the CDR3 is 10 residues. V dropped 5 bases and J dropped 5 bases, with 1 base sitting between them. This CDR3 reads CASSNNEQFF. The CDR3 region has the DNA TGTGCCAGCAGCAACAATGAGCAGTTCTTC. The complete variable domain, with remaining parts taken from reference TRBV7-2 and TRBJ2-1, reads GAGVSQSPSNKVTEKGKDVELRCDPISGHTALYWYRQSLGQGLEFLIYFQGNSAPDKSGLPSDRFSAERTGGSVSTLTIQRTQQEDSAVYLCASSNNEQFFGPGTRLTVL.